The 21 T cell receptor beta chains below come from one sample, sequenced in a study of response to subunit inactivated influenza vaccine. One entry per CDR3 protein, called by TCRdb with MiXCR from the RT-PCR reads. The repertoire includes approximately 530,000 distinct CDR3 sequences, less than 10% of them detected once, and 10% to 15% sits in the top ten. The sequences come from PBMCs from blood, collected roughly 24 months after vaccination. The source is a man in his fifties or sixties who received an inactivated influenza vaccine.

There are a few counts of this clonotype. This chain joins TRBV19 and TRBJ1-4, with D possibly TRBD1 on 5 matching bases. The V end lost 4 bases, the J end lost 8 bases, and 8 bases lay between the germline ends. Germline CDR1 and CDR2: LNHDA and SQIVND (reference sequence). The CDR3 extends over 12 amino acids. CDR3 sequence reads: CASSTGHEKLFF. CDR3 in DNA: TGTGCCAGTAGTACCGGACACGAAAAACTGTTTTTT.

This clonotype was observed at least ten times. Germline and junction disagree at one end, which may indicate a read error. The rearrangement uses TRBV5-1 and TRBJ1-1; D uncertain. CDR1 and CDR2 from the germline V gene are SGHRS and YFSETQ. The CDR3 sequence is 14 residues long. The CDR3: CASRLDLQNTEAFF. DNA of the CDR3: TGCGCCAGCAGATTGGACCTGCAGAACACTGAAGCTTTCTTT.

This chain uses TRBV4-3 with TRBJ2-3; TRBD2 agrees at 10 bases. CDR3 length: 15 amino acids. The germline gives CDR1 LGHNA, CDR2 YSLEER. Trimming cost V 4 bases and J 4 bases; bases outside gene matches: 5. This chain's CDR3 is CASSRSGGTSDTQYF. The CDR3 bases are TGCGCCAGCAGCCGTAGCGGGGGGACATCAGATACGCAGTATTTT.

This clonotype was picked up many times. The chain has TRBV5-1 and TRBJ1-1, with D uncertain. CDR1 is SGHRS, CDR2 YFSETQ, per germline. The germline V and J ends were trimmed by 1 base and 1 base, with 8 bases remaining between them. CDR3 length: 14 amino acids. The CDR3 reads CASSLNPQNTEAFF. The CDR3 DNA sequence: TGCGCCAGCAGCTTGAACCCTCAGAACACTGAAGCTTTCTTT.

This clonotype was observed a few times. At one of its ends the junction is not consistent with the germline gene, which may arise from a read error. This chain joins TRBV20-1 and TRBJ2-1; 10 bases align to TRBD2. This CDR3 comprises 13 residues. Germline V CDR1 and CDR2: DFQATT, SNEGSKA (reference sequence). The CDR3: CSPSGSSYNEQFF. The CDR3 DNA sequence: TGCAGTCCTAGCGGGAGCTCCTACAATGAGCAGTTCTTC.

Worth noting for this clonotype: One junction end disagrees with the germline gene, perhaps due to a read error. This chain uses TRBV20-1 with TRBJ2-5; D ambiguous. Looked up from germline, CDR1 is DFQATT and CDR2 is SNEGSKA (reference sequence). The CDR3 loop spans 15 amino acids. CDR3 sequence reads: CSARLSGPRRETQYF. In DNA, the CDR3 is TGCAGTGCAAGGCTCTCAGGTCCCAGGAGAGAGACCCAGTATTTC.

The V and J genes are TRBV24-1 and TRBJ2-2; 7 bases match TRBD2. With 10 bases clipped from V and 4 bases from J, the junction kept 5 bases outside the gene matches. Germline V gives CDR1 KGHDR, CDR2 SFDVKD. CDR3 size: 13 residues. The CDR3 nucleotides are TGTGCCACTGAGCGGGGTGGCACCGGGGAGCTGTTTTTT. Its translation is CATERGGTGELFF.

The table lists this clonotype with many counts. This chain uses TRBV20-1 with TRBJ1-5; 8 nucleotides match TRBD1. V lost 2 bases and J lost 7; bases outside the gene matches: 1. In germline, CDR1 is DFQATT, CDR2 SNEGSKA (reference sequence). The CDR3 loop spans 12 amino acids. CDR3 residues: CSARTGGQPQHF. CDR3 sequence (DNA): TGCAGTGCTAGAACAGGGGGGCAGCCCCAGCATTTT.

The V call is TRBV7-2, the J call TRBJ2-2; 7 bases are a match to TRBD2. The V segment lost 5 bases and the J segment 6 bases; nucleotides outside the gene matches: 9. CDR3 length: 15 residues. From germline, CDR1 is SGHTA and CDR2 FQGNSA. The CDR3 bases are TGTGCCAGCAGCCGGGCGGGGGAGAGGTCCGGGGAGCTGTTTTTT. It specifies CASSRAGERSGELFF.

This clonotype came up a few times. CDR3 sequence reads: CSVGGRQSYGYTF. CDR3 nucleotides: TGCAGCGTTGGGGGAAGACAGAGCTATGGCTACACCTTC. The rearrangement joins TRBV29-1 to TRBJ1-2; D possibly corresponds to TRBD1 (5 bases). V lost 4 bases and J 4 bases, leaving 13 bases between the germline ends. Per the germline V gene, CDR1 is SQVTM and CDR2 is ANQGSEA. This CDR3 is 13 amino acids long.

This clonotype came up a few times. This chain uses TRBV7-2 with TRBJ1-1; D unresolved. The CDR3 covers 13 residues. Trimming removed 1 base from V and 7 bases from J, with 10 bases in between. Germline V gene lookup returns CDR1 SGHTA and CDR2 FQGNSA. The CDR3 bases are TGTGCCAGCAGCTTAGGGCAGAGACTTGAAGCTTTCTTT. It is translated as CASSLGQRLEAFF.

The table lists this clonotype with a few counts. The chain has TRBV6-5 and TRBJ2-1; 12 bases fit TRBD2. CDR3 size: 16 residues. V trimming: 0 bases; J trimming: 9 bases; junction bases outside the gene matches: 6. The V gene's germline CDR1 is MNHEY and CDR2 SVGAGI. Here the CDR3 DNA reads TGTGCCAGCAGTTACTCGAAACTAGCGGGGGGATCTGAGCAGTTCTTC. Amino acids: CASSYSKLAGGSEQFF.

The rearrangement links TRBV27 to TRBJ2-5; TRBD1 matches 7 bases. There are 14 residues in the CDR3. Germline values: CDR1 MNHEY, CDR2 SMNVEV (reference sequence). Trimming removed 0 bases from V and 6 bases from J; junction bases left unmatched: 4. The CDR3: CASSLSYRGKTQYF. Here the CDR3 DNA reads TGTGCCAGCAGTTTATCCTACAGGGGAAAGACCCAGTACTTC.

This clonotype was counted at least ten times. V usage is TRBV27 and J usage is TRBJ2-1; the match to TRBD1 covers 7 bases. With 5 bases clipped from V and 9 bases from J, the junction kept 7 bases outside the gene matches. CDR3 size: 13 residues. Germline V lookup: CDR1 MNHEY, CDR2 SMNVEV (reference sequence). The CDR3 reads CASSLKGAREQFF. Here the CDR3 DNA reads TGTGCCAGCAGTCTTAAGGGGGCGCGTGAGCAGTTCTTC.

The CDR3 is CASRDFTGELFF. The CDR3 DNA follows: TGTGCCAGCAGGGACTTCACCGGGGAGCTGTTTTTT. V and J are TRBV11-2 and TRBJ2-2, with D perhaps TRBD2 (5 bases). This CDR3 spans 12 amino acids. Germline CDR1 SGHAT, CDR2 FQNNGV. V was shortened by 6 bases and J by 4 bases, with 6 bases between the two germline ends. Looking up the rest from reference TRBV11-2 and TRBJ2-2 gives the full variable domain: EAGVAQSPRYKIIEKRQSVAFWCNPISGHATLYWYQQILGQGPKLLIQFQNNGVVDDSQLPKDRFSAERLKGVDSTLKIQPAKLEDSAVYLCASRDFTGELFFGEGSRLTVL.

The chain uses TRBV7-2 and TRBJ2-5; 16 bases fit TRBD2. The CDR3 is made up of 13 amino acids. V was clipped by 6 bases and J by 12 bases; unmatched bases: 4. Germline-derived CDR1 and CDR2 are SGHTA and FQGNSA. CDR3 amino acids: CASSPGLAGGKYF. The CDR3 DNA sequence: TGTGCCAGCAGTCCGGGACTAGCGGGGGGGAAGTACTTC. Full variable domain (missing parts from reference TRBV7-2 and TRBJ2-5): GAGVSQSPSNKVTEKGKDVELRCDPISGHTALYWYRQSLGQGLEFLIYFQGNSAPDKSGLPSDRFSAERTGGSVSTLTIQRTQQEDSAVYLCASSPGLAGGKYFGPGTRLLVL.

This clonotype was picked up a small number of times. J is TRBJ2-2 and V is TRBV3-1; unclear D gene. The ends were cut back, 0 bases at V and 1 base at J, with 9 bases in the middle. The germline gives CDR1 LGHDT, CDR2 YNNKEL (reference sequence). This CDR3 spans 16 amino acids. The DNA for the CDR3 is TGTGCCAGCAGCCAAGATCTTAGGGAGAACACCGGGGAGCTGTTTTTT. Translation: CASSQDLRENTGELFF. The full variable domain, rest sourced from reference TRBV3-1 and TRBJ2-2, is DTAVSQTPKYLVTQMGNDKSIKCEQNLGHDTMYWYKQDSKKFLKIMFSYNNKELIINETVPNRFSPKSPDKAHLNLHINSLELGDSAVYFCASSQDLRENTGELFFGEGSRLTVL.

The J gene is TRBJ1-2, the V gene TRBV19, with D possibly TRBD1 on 6 matching bases. Germline V gene lookup returns CDR1 LNHDA and CDR2 SQIVND (reference sequence). Trimming cost V 6 bases and J 0 bases, with 8 bases left between them. The CDR3 sequence is 13 residues long. The CDR3 spells CASRTGSNYGYTF. Here the CDR3 DNA reads TGTGCCAGTAGGACAGGATCTAACTATGGCTACACCTTC.

This chain connects TRBV3-1 to TRBJ1-2; D perhaps matches TRBD1 (5 bases). This CDR3 comprises 16 residues. The germline V gene has CDR1 LGHDT and CDR2 YNNKEL (reference sequence). The V end was cut by 0 bases, the J end by 4 bases, with 15 bases between. The CDR3 is CASSQDVWAGRYGYTF. In DNA form, the CDR3 reads TGTGCCAGCAGCCAAGATGTTTGGGCAGGGCGCTATGGCTACACCTTC.

This clonotype was observed at least ten times. This sequence joins TRBV2 and TRBJ2-1; 10 nucleotides align to TRBD1. The germline gives CDR1 SNHLY, CDR2 FYNNEI. V lost 4 bases and J lost 7; bases outside the gene matches: 7. This CDR3 has 15 residues. CDR3 protein: CASSVDRGSWNEQFF. Here the CDR3 DNA reads TGTGCCAGCAGTGTGGACAGGGGGTCGTGGAATGAGCAGTTCTTC.

The V and J genes are TRBV29-1 and TRBJ1-2; possibly TRBD1 for D (5 bases). The CDR3 runs 10 residues. The germline CDR1 and CDR2 sequences are SQVTM and ANQGSEA. Trimming pared 7 bases from V and 8 bases from J, leaving 11 bases between. For the CDR3, the DNA is TGCAGCGCTCTAGGGGACGGCTACACCTTC. Translation: CSALGDGYTF. The full variable domain, its missing parts supplied by reference TRBV29-1 and TRBJ1-2, is SAVISQKPSRDICQRGTSLTIQCQVDSQVTMMFWYRQQPGQSLTLIATANQGSEATYESGFVIDKFPISRPNLTFSTLTVSNMSPEDSSIYLCSALGDGYTFGSGTRLTVV.